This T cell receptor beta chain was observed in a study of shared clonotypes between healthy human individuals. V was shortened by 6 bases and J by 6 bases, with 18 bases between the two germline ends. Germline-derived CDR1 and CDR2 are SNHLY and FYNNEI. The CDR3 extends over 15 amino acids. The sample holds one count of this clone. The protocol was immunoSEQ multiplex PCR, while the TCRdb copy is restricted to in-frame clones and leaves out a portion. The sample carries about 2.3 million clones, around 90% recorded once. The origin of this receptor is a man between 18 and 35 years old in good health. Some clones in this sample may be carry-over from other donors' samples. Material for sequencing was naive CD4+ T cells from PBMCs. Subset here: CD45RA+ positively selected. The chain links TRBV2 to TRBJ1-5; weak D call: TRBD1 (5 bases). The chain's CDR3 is CASSNTRGVAQPQHF. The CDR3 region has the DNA TGTGCCAGCAGCAATACCAGAGGGGTAGCTCAGCCCCAGCATTTT. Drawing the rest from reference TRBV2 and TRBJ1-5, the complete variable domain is EPEVTQTPSHQVTQMGQEVILRCVPISNHLYFYWYRQILGQKVEFLVSFYNNEISEKSEIFDDQFSVERPDGSNFTLKIRSTKLEDSAMYFCASSNTRGVAQPQHFGDGTRLSIL.